The 25 T cell receptor beta chains reported below all come from one sample, sequenced in a study of T cell responses to AZD1222 COVID-19 vaccine. Sequencing used immunoSEQ multiplex PCR; TCRdb keeps in-frame clones, though not all of them. The sample includes about 110,000 clones, 85% to 90% seen only once; the top ten take 2.5%. Sample: peripheral blood, taken on day 0 of AZD1222 vaccination. The receptors derive from an adult in good health.

The genes are TRBV18 and TRBJ1-3; TRBD1 might be the D (5 bases). Trimming took 1 base from V and 8 from J, leaving 30 bases between them. Germline CDR1 is KGHSH and CDR2 is LQKENI. This CDR3 has 20 residues. Here the CDR3 DNA reads TGTGCCAGCTCACCACAGCTGCCCCCGAAGGGAAAGGGGTCTTTCGACACCATATATTTT. Its protein product is CASSPQLPPKGKGSFDTIYF.

The V call is TRBV11-3, the J call TRBJ1-1, with D unresolved. Between the trimmed V and J ends, which lost 5 bases and 3 bases, there was a span of 13 bases. CDR3 size: 14 residues. Germline CDR1 is SGHNT and CDR2 is YENEEA. CDR3 bases: TGTGCCAGCAGCCTTACAGATATGGACACTGAAGCTTTCTTT. Translation: CASSLTDMDTEAFF.

The chain combines TRBV19 with TRBJ1-2; no clear D gene. Germline CDR1 reads LNHDA; CDR2 reads SQIVND (reference sequence). There are 15 residues in the CDR3. V lost 6 bases, J lost 4 bases, and 18 bases lay in between. In DNA form, the CDR3 reads TGTGCCAGTAGACCTGCGGAGCGGCCTTTCTATGGCTACACCTTC. Translation: CASRPAERPFYGYTF.

The chain joins TRBV6-5 to TRBJ1-6, with D possibly being TRBD1 (5 bases). Germline CDR1 and CDR2: MNHEY and SVGAGI. Trimming shortened V by 3 bases and J by 9 bases, and 12 bases separated the two germline ends. The CDR3 has 14 residues. In DNA, the CDR3 is TGTGCCAGCAGTTATAGCGACAGTAGTTCACCCCTCCACTTT. Residues: CASSYSDSSSPLHF.

The V call is TRBV10-2, the J call TRBJ1-5; D possibly corresponds to TRBD1 (5 bases). Germline V gene data show CDR1 as WSHSY and CDR2 as SAAADI. This CDR3 comprises 12 residues. Trimming took off 5 bases at V and 6 bases at J, with 8 bases between the two ends. The CDR3 region is CASSPGTQPQHF. The CDR3, as DNA: TGCGCCAGCAGTCCAGGGACTCAGCCCCAGCATTTT.

J is TRBJ1-6 and V is TRBV11-2, with D tentatively TRBD1 (5 bases). The CDR3 runs to 14 residues. V lost 1 base and J 9 bases, leaving 10 bases between the germline ends. Germline V CDR1 and CDR2: SGHAT, FQNNGV. The CDR3 region is CASSLARGSSPLHF. The DNA of the CDR3 is TGTGCCAGCAGCTTAGCACGGGGGAGTTCACCCCTCCACTTT.

The chain has TRBV18 and TRBJ2-4; 14 nucleotides match TRBD2. The CDR3 has 18 amino acids. The junction had 13 bases not matched to a gene; V was cut back by 4 bases and J by 8 bases. CDR1 is KGHSH and CDR2 is LQKENI in the germline V gene. The CDR3 sequence is CASSLQGTSGSMGDIQYF. CDR3 nucleotides: TGTGCCAGCTCACTACAAGGGACTAGCGGGAGCATGGGAGACATTCAGTACTTC.

The chain employs TRBV27 and TRBJ2-1, with 10 bases fitting TRBD1. This CDR3 is built from 15 residues. Trimming cost V 5 bases and J 7 bases; bases outside gene matches: 8. CDR1 is MNHEY, CDR2 SMNVEV, per germline (reference sequence). Here the CDR3 reads CASSPRQGAENEQFF. The CDR3 DNA is TGTGCCAGCAGTCCGCGACAGGGGGCGGAAAATGAGCAGTTCTTC.

This chain links TRBV29-1 with TRBJ2-7, with D possibly matching TRBD1 (12 bases). The CDR3 is made up of 19 amino acids. The germline V and J ends were trimmed by 7 bases and 6 bases, with 37 bases remaining between them. Germline V lookup: CDR1 SQVTM, CDR2 ANQGSEA. CDR3 amino acids: CSATRDRGRRASGGSEQYF. The CDR3 region has the DNA TGCAGCGCCACCCGGGACAGGGGGCGCCGAGCTAGCGGGGGGTCCGAGCAGTACTTC.

This chain joins TRBV7-2 and TRBJ2-5; 14 bases align to TRBD2. The V and J ends lost 5 bases and 7 bases, in that order; junction bases with no gene match: 6. The CDR3 is 15 residues long. Germline V lookup: CDR1 SGHTA, CDR2 FQGNSA. CDR3 loop: CASSLGTSGRGTQYF. In DNA form, the CDR3 reads TGTGCCAGCAGCCTTGGGACTAGCGGGAGAGGGACCCAGTACTTC.

V is TRBV29-1 and J is TRBJ1-3; D unresolved. The CDR3 consists of 13 residues. Looked up from germline, CDR1 is SQVTM and CDR2 is ANQGSEA. Trimming shortened V by 7 bases and J by 0 bases, and 10 bases separated the two germline ends. The CDR3 loop reads CSALGNSGNTIYF. The CDR3 DNA reads as TGCAGCGCACTAGGGAACTCTGGAAACACCATATATTTT.

This clone has more than one count but fewer than ten. The genes are TRBV6-5 and TRBJ2-1, with 7 bases identical to TRBD2. The V segment lost 7 bases and the J segment 7 bases; nucleotides outside the gene matches: 1. Germline-derived CDR1 and CDR2 are MNHEY and SVGAGI. The CDR3 runs to 11 residues. The CDR3 is CASNGGNEQFF. CDR3 bases: TGTGCCAGCAACGGGGGGAATGAGCAGTTCTTC.

The rearrangement joins TRBV7-2 to TRBJ1-3, with D hard to call. CDR1 and CDR2 from the germline V gene are SGHTA and FQGNSA. V lost 5 bases, J lost 8 bases, and 19 bases lay in between. This CDR3 contains 15 residues. In nucleotides, the CDR3 is TGTGCCAGCAGCCCAGGTTATACTACGAGTGACACCATATATTTT. Its translation: CASSPGYTTSDTIYF.

V is TRBV28 and J is TRBJ2-3, with TRBD2 matching over 8 bases. Germline values: CDR1 MDHEN, CDR2 SYDVKM. The CDR3 is made up of 14 amino acids. Trimming cost V 3 bases and J 3 bases; bases outside gene matches: 2. As DNA, the CDR3 is TGTGCCAGCAGTTTCCGACTAGCGACAGATACGCAGTATTTT. Translating gives CASSFRLATDTQYF.

The rearrangement joins TRBV7-9 to TRBJ2-3; no firm D call. The CDR3 length is 12 residues. Germline CDR1 SEHNR, CDR2 FQNEAQ (reference sequence). V was trimmed by 6 bases and J by 2 bases, leaving 6 bases between them. CDR3 nucleotides: TGTGCCAGCAGACCTCCCACAGATACGCAGTATTTT. Amino acids: CASRPPTDTQYF.

This chain connects TRBV6-2 or TRBV6-3 to TRBJ2-5, with D perhaps matching TRBD2 (6 bases). V was clipped by 3 bases and J by 5 bases, with 25 bases between them. The CDR3 has 18 residues. Looked up from germline, CDR1 is MNHEY and CDR2 is SVGEGT. The CDR3 bases are TGTGCCAGCAGTTATAATCCACGGGTGCTAGCGACGGACGAGACCCAGTACTTC. Residues: CASSYNPRVLATDETQYF.

The gene calls are TRBV7-2 and TRBJ2-3; tentative D call: TRBD1 (6 bases). Germline V lookup: CDR1 SGHTA, CDR2 FQGNSA. This CDR3 has 15 residues. Trimming shortened V by 2 bases and J by 6 bases, and 15 bases separated the two germline ends. The CDR3 protein is CASSLQGSWGDTQYF. In nucleotides, the CDR3 is TGTGCCAGCAGCTTACAGGGGAGTTGGGGGGATACGCAGTATTTT.

The rearrangement links TRBV7-2 to TRBJ2-3; 9 bases are shared with TRBD2. The V and J ends lost 5 bases and 5 bases, in that order; junction bases with no gene match: 11. Germline CDR1 SGHTA, CDR2 FQGNSA. This CDR3 has 16 amino acids. The CDR3 here is CASSLIAGARVDTQYF. The CDR3 nucleotides read TGTGCCAGCAGCCTAATAGCGGGGGCCAGAGTAGATACGCAGTATTTT.

This clone showed up just a few times. The gene calls are TRBV7-6 and TRBJ1-6, with D possibly TRBD1 on 6 matching bases. In germline, CDR1 is SGHVS, CDR2 FNYEAQ. CDR3 length equals 14 residues. Trimming took 3 bases from V and 10 from J, leaving 13 bases between them. The DNA of the CDR3 is TGTGCCAGCAGCTTGGATCAGGGGAAATCACCCCTCCACTTT. Translating it yields CASSLDQGKSPLHF.

The V and J genes are TRBV7-9 and TRBJ2-3, with 14 bases lining up with TRBD2. V trimming: 5 bases; J trimming: 7 bases; junction bases outside the gene matches: 8. In germline, CDR1 is SEHNR, CDR2 FQNEAQ (reference sequence). The CDR3 has 16 residues. This CDR3 is CASSKGLAGAGNTQYF. CDR3 coding DNA: TGTGCCAGCAGCAAGGGACTAGCGGGGGCCGGAAATACGCAGTATTTT.

The V call is TRBV19, the J call TRBJ2-3, with TRBD2 matching over 7 bases. The V gene's germline CDR1 is LNHDA and CDR2 SQIVND (reference sequence). This CDR3 region has 15 residues. Unmatched junction bases numbered 9, after V lost 5 bases and J lost 4 bases. The CDR3 reads CASSSGGGWADTQYF. CDR3 DNA: TGTGCCAGTAGTTCCGGGGGAGGGTGGGCAGATACGCAGTATTTT.

The chain has TRBV5-1 and TRBJ1-2, with D possibly matching TRBD1 (5 bases). CDR3 length equals 15 residues. CDR1 and CDR2 (germline): SGHRS, YFSETQ. Trimming pared 0 bases from V and 4 bases from J, leaving 13 bases between. This chain's CDR3 is CASSLAPAGSYGYTF. The CDR3 DNA reads TGCGCCAGCAGCTTGGCCCCCGCAGGGTCCTATGGCTACACCTTC.

The V gene is TRBV24-1, the J gene TRBJ1-1; 8 positions agree with TRBD1. This CDR3 contains 13 residues. With V trimmed by 7 bases and J by 4 bases, 4 bases remained unmatched. Germline-derived CDR1 and CDR2 are KGHDR and SFDVKD. The DNA of the CDR3 is TGTGCCACCAGGAAGACAGGGGTCACTGAAGCTTTCTTT. Its protein product is CATRKTGVTEAFF.

The V and J genes are TRBV15 and TRBJ1-4; D not certain. V lost 4 bases to trimming and J lost 3 bases, with 12 bases between them. Per germline, CDR1 LNHNV and CDR2 YYDKDF (reference sequence). This CDR3 has 15 amino acids. CDR3 loop: CATSNVEEANEKLFF. The DNA for the CDR3 is TGTGCCACCAGCAATGTAGAGGAAGCTAATGAAAAACTGTTTTTT.

The chain joins TRBV18 to TRBJ2-3; weak D call: TRBD1 (5 bases). Per the germline V gene, CDR1 is KGHSH and CDR2 is LQKENI. V was pared by 4 bases and J by 2 bases, with 16 bases between. CDR3 size: 16 residues. The CDR3 region is CASSLAGPGFTDTQYF. CDR3 DNA: TGTGCCAGCTCACTCGCAGGGCCAGGGTTCACAGATACGCAGTATTTT.